Presented here are 14 T cell receptor beta chains from one specimen sequenced in a study of T cells in localized non-small cell lung cancer. Assay: immunoSEQ multiplex PCR; the TCRdb copy retains only in-frame clones and omits some. This table holds about 2,700 clones, over 20% found once. The material was normal lung tissue next to the tumor, obtained before any cancer treatment. The source of these receptors is a woman aged 35 to 69 with stage I lung adenocarcinoma.

The CDR3 nucleotides are TGTGCCAGCACCGGGACAGTAAAAGAGACCCAGTACTTC. It is translated as CASTGTVKETQYF. The chain recombines TRBV19 with TRBJ2-5, with 7 bases that match TRBD1. CDR1 is LNHDA and CDR2 is SQIVND in the germline V gene (reference sequence). V shed 9 bases and J 3 bases; nucleotides not matched to a gene: 7. The CDR3 has 13 amino acids.

This clone has just a few counts. The chain carries TRBV6-8 and TRBJ2-7, with 12 bases matching TRBD2. This CDR3 is built from 15 residues. Germline V gives CDR1 MNHGY, CDR2 SAAAGT. V trimming: 4 bases; J trimming: 6 bases; junction bases outside the gene matches: 7. The CDR3 reads CASSSSSGRACEQYF. As DNA, the CDR3 is TGTGCCAGCAGTTCCTCTAGCGGGAGGGCCTGCGAGCAGTACTTC.

The chain combines TRBV23-1 with TRBJ1-1; 10 positions match TRBD1. TRBV23-1 is sorted into the ORF group, with uncertain function. J was trimmed by 7 bases and V by 6 bases; bases with no gene match: 5. The CDR3 contains 13 residues. In nucleotides, the CDR3 is TGCGCCAGCAGCCCGGACAGGGGGAGTGAAGCTTTCTTT. It encodes CASSPDRGSEAFF.

This clone was seen only a few times. As DNA, the CDR3 is TGTGCCAGCAGAGAAGGGGGGAGCAATCAGCCCCAGCATTTT. Translated, it gives CASREGGSNQPQHF. The rearrangement joins TRBV6-8 to TRBJ1-5, with D perhaps TRBD1 (6 bases). V lost 6 bases, J lost 1 base, and 10 bases lay in between. Germline values: CDR1 MNHGY, CDR2 SAAAGT. CDR3 length: 14 residues.

This clone qualifies as medium-sized. As DNA, the CDR3 is TGTGCCAGCAGCTCCGCCCCGGCGGGATACAATGAGCAGTTCTTC. Protein product: CASSSAPAGYNEQFF. The chain combines TRBV11-3 with TRBJ2-1, with D possibly TRBD2 on 6 matching bases. Germline CDR1 is SGHNT and CDR2 is YENEEA. The CDR3 contains 15 residues. Trimming removed 4 bases at V and 4 bases at J, with 14 bases between.

This clone was counted only a few times. The chain has TRBV12-5 and TRBJ2-3; 11 bases agree with TRBD1. Germline CDR1 and CDR2: LGHNT and FRNRAP. The CDR3 totals 15 residues. With 5 bases clipped from V and 3 bases from J, the junction kept 4 bases outside the gene matches. CDR3 DNA sequence: TGTGCTAGTGGTCCAGGACAGGGGGCTACAGATACGCAGTATTTT. It specifies CASGPGQGATDTQYF.

By frequency in the sample, this clone is medium-sized. The rearrangement joins TRBV11-3 to TRBJ1-5; TRBD1 matches at 7 bases. The CDR3 is 15 amino acids. In germline, CDR1 is SGHNT, CDR2 YENEEA. Trimming took 3 bases from V and 3 from J; bases not matched to a gene: 5. The CDR3 reads CASSLGGQTNQPQHF. The CDR3 DNA reads TGTGCCAGCAGCTTGGGGGGACAGACCAATCAGCCCCAGCATTTT.

V is TRBV28 and J is TRBJ2-4, with 9 positions matching TRBD1. This CDR3 spans 15 amino acids. Per the germline V gene, CDR1 is MDHEN and CDR2 is SYDVKM. V trimming: 5 bases; J trimming: 2 bases; junction bases outside the gene matches: 4. CDR3 loop: CASSPHRGPKNIQYF. CDR3 nucleotides: TGTGCCAGCAGTCCCCACAGGGGGCCCAAAAACATTCAGTACTTC. The full variable domain, in which reference TRBV28 and TRBJ2-4 provide the parts outside the CDR3, is DVKVTQSSRYLVKRTGEKVFLECVQDMDHENMFWYRQDPGLGLRLIYFSYDVKMKEKGDIPEGYSVSREKKERFSLILESASTNQTSMYLCASSPHRGPKNIQYFGAGTRLSVL.

Judged by abundance, this clone is medium-sized. V is TRBV11-3 and J is TRBJ2-1, with D possibly being TRBD2 (6 bases). Germline V gives CDR1 SGHNT, CDR2 YENEEA. CDR3 size: 16 residues. The germline V and J ends were trimmed by 1 base and 7 bases, with 17 bases remaining between them. This chain's CDR3 is CASSLGREGGKNEQFF. Written as DNA, the CDR3 is TGTGCCAGCAGCTTAGGGAGGGAAGGTGGGAAAAATGAGCAGTTCTTC.

This clone appeared a few times. The chain links TRBV6-8 to TRBJ1-1; no reliable D call. The V gene lost 5 bases and the J gene lost 5 bases, with 9 bases spanning the gap. CDR3 size: 12 residues. CDR1 and CDR2 (germline): MNHGY, SAAAGT. CDR3 coding DNA: TGTGCCAGCAGTCTAGCGGGGACTGAAGCTTTCTTT. It is translated as CASSLAGTEAFF.

As regards this clone: An end of the junction differs from the germline gene, which may be a read error. The chain has TRBV6-8 and TRBJ1-5; no firm D call. Germline CDR1 and CDR2: MNHGY and SAAAGT. The CDR3 consists of 15 residues. CDR3 DNA: TGTGCCATCAGTGTCGGGGAGCATGGCAATCAGCCCCAGCATTTT. It encodes CAISVGEHGNQPQHF.

In its sample, this clone was seen a few times. V usage is TRBV18 and J usage is TRBJ1-2, with a possible D match to TRBD1 (5 bases). The germline CDR1 and CDR2 sequences are KGHSH and LQKENI. The CDR3 is made up of 14 amino acids. Trimming shortened V by 2 bases and J by 5 bases, and 12 bases separated the two germline ends. The CDR3 nucleotides read TGTGCCAGCTCACCAGAGGGGAGCGGATATGGCTACACCTTC. Protein product: CASSPEGSGYGYTF.

This clone showed up just a few times. This rearrangement joins TRBV9 to TRBJ2-3, with 14 bases lining up with TRBD2. With V trimmed by 4 bases and J by 1 base, 2 bases remained unmatched. Germline V CDR1 and CDR2: SGDLS, YYNGEE. The CDR3 sequence is 16 residues long. CDR3 DNA: TGTGCCAGCAGCTCGACTAGCGGGGGGGGCACAGATACGCAGTATTTT. This gives the protein CASSSTSGGGTDTQYF.

This clone was counted a few times. The chain combines TRBV9 with TRBJ2-5; D possibly corresponds to TRBD2 (5 bases). CDR1 and CDR2 from the germline V gene are SGDLS and YYNGEE. V lost 0 bases and J 5 bases, leaving 8 bases between the germline ends. The length of the CDR3 is 13 residues. This CDR3 reads CASSVGGLETQYF. The CDR3 nucleotides read TGTGCCAGCAGCGTAGGAGGGCTGGAGACCCAGTACTTC.